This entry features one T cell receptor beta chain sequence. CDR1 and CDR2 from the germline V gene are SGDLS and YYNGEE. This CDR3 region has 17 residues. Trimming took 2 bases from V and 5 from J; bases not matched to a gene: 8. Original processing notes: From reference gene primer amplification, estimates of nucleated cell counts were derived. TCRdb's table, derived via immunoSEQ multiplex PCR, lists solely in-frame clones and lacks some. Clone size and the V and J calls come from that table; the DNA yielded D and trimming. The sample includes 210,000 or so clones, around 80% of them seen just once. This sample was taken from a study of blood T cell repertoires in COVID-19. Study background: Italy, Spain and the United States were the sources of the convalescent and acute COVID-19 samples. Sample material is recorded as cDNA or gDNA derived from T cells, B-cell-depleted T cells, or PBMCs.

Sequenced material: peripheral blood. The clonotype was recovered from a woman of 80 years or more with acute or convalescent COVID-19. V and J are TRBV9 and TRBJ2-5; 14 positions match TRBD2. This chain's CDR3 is CASSVTGLAGEAETQYF. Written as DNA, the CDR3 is TGTGCCAGCAGCGTCACGGGACTAGCGGGGGAGGCCGAGACCCAGTACTTC.